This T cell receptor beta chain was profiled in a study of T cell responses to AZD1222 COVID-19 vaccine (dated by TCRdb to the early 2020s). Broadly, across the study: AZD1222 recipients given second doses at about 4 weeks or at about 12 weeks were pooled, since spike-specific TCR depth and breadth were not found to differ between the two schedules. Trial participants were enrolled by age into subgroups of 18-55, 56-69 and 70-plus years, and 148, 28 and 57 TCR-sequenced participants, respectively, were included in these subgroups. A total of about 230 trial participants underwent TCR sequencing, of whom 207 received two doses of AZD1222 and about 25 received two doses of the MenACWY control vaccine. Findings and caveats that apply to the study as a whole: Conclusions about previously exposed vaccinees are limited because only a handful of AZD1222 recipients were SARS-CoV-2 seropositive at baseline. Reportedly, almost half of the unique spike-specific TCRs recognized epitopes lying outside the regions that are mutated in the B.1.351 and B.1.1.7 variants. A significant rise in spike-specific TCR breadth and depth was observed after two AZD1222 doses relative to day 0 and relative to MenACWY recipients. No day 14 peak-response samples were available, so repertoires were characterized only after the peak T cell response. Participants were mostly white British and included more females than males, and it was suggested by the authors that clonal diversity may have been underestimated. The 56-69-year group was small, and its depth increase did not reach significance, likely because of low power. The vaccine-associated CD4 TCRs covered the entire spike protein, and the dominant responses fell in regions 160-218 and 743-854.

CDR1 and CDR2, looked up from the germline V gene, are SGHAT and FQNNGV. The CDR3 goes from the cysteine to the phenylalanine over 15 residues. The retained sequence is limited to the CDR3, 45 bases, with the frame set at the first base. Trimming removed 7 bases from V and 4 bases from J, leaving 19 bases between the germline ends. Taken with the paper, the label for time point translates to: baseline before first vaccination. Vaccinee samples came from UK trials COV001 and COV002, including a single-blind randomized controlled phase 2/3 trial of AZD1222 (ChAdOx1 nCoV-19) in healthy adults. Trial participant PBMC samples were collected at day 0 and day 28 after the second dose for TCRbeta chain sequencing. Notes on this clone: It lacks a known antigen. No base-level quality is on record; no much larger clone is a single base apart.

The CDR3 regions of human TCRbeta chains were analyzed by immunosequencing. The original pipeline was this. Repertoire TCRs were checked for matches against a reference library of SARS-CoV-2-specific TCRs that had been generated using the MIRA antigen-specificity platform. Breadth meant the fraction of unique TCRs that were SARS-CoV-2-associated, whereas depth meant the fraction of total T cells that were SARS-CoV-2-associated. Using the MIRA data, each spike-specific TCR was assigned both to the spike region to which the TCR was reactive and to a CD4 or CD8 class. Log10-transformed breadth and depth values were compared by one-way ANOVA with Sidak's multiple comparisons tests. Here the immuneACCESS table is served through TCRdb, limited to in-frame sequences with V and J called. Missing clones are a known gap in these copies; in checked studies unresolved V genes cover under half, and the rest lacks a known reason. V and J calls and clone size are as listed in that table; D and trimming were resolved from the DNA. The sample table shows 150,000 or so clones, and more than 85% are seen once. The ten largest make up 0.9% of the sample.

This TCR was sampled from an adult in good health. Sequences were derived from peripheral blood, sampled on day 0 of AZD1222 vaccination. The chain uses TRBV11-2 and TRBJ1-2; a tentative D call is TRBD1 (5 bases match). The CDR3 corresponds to CASTSLRGGFYGYTF. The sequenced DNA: TGTGCCAGCACCTCTCTCCGGGGGGGATTCTATGGCTACACCTTC.